Below, 12 T cell receptor beta chains from the same sample are listed, as sequenced in a study of cytomegalovirus exposure and HLA in healthy donors. The table came from immunoSEQ multiplex PCR; TCRdb's copy has only in-frame clones and leaves some out. Of roughly 270,000 clones in the sample, more than 75% were seen once. The sample consisted of PBMCs. Receptor source: a woman between 18 and 29 years old in good health and CMV-seronegative.

This clone was detected once. This chain links TRBV4-3 with TRBJ2-1, with D maybe TRBD1 (6 bases). This CDR3 spans 15 amino acids. The germline CDR1 and CDR2 sequences are LGHNA and YSLEER. Trimming removed 0 bases from V and 9 bases from J, with 15 bases in between. The CDR3: CASSQDSGGGSEQFF. The DNA for the CDR3 is TGCGCCAGCAGCCAAGATTCGGGTGGGGGCAGTGAGCAGTTCTTC.

This rearrangement joins TRBV19 to TRBJ2-7; no definite D call. The CDR3 contains 15 residues. The V end lost 1 base, the J end lost 3 bases, and 13 bases lay between the germline ends. CDR1 and CDR2 (germline): LNHDA, SQIVND (reference sequence). The CDR3 DNA sequence: TGTGCCAGTAGTATAGCGGCAGGAACCTACTACGAGCAGTACTTC. This gives the protein CASSIAAGTYYEQYF.

The chain is built from TRBV18 and TRBJ2-7; TRBD1 is a possible D gene (5 bases). This CDR3 is built from 15 residues. Trimming cost V 4 bases and J 6 bases, with 19 bases left between them. CDR1 is KGHSH and CDR2 is LQKENI in the germline V gene. DNA for the CDR3: TGTGCCAGCTCACTTAGGGGTTCGAAAGACTCCGAGCAGTACTTC. Protein product: CASSLRGSKDSEQYF.

The gene calls are TRBV6-5 and TRBJ1-4; 8 nucleotides align to TRBD1. Germline loops: CDR1 MNHEY, CDR2 SVGAGI. The CDR3 spans 15 residues. V shed 5 bases, J shed 5 bases, and the junction held 7 bases outside the gene matches. CDR3 sequence: CASSTRQGLNEKLFF. The CDR3 DNA reads as TGTGCCAGCAGTACCCGACAGGGGCTAAATGAAAAACTGTTTTTT.

This clone has a handful of counts. The CDR3, as DNA: TGTGCCAGCAGTTACTCAGCCCAAACCTATGGCTACACCTTC. This codes for CASSYSAQTYGYTF. The V gene is TRBV6-5, the J gene TRBJ1-2; no clear D. The CDR3 extends over 14 amino acids. The germline CDR1 and CDR2 sequences are MNHEY and SVGAGI. The germline V and J ends were trimmed by 0 bases and 4 bases, with 9 bases remaining between them.

The J gene is TRBJ2-5, the V gene TRBV7-2; 10 nucleotides align to TRBD2. The CDR3 totals 15 residues. J lost 4 bases, V lost 5 bases, and 7 bases had no gene match. The germline V gene encodes CDR1 SGHTA and CDR2 FQGNSA. The CDR3 DNA is TGTGCCAGCAGCCGGAGCGGGAGGGAGGGAGAGACCCAGTACTTC. Amino acids: CASSRSGREGETQYF.

The chain is built from TRBV18 and TRBJ2-2, with D perhaps TRBD2 (6 bases). V lost 0 bases and J 2 bases, leaving 10 bases between the germline ends. Germline V gives CDR1 KGHSH, CDR2 LQKENI. This CDR3 has 16 amino acids. The DNA of the CDR3 is TGTGCCAGCTCACCACCGGCGGGATTTAACACCGGGGAGCTGTTTTTT. Translated: CASSPPAGFNTGELFF.

This clone was picked up one time. The chain links TRBV21-1 to TRBJ1-5; whether TRBD1, the table's D call, matches the DNA was not checked. TRBV21-1 represents a pseudogene. The CDR3 consists of 13 residues. CDR3 loop: CARTQGRVQPQHF. The CDR3, as DNA: TGTGCCAGGACACAGGGAAGGGTGCAGCCCCAGCATTTT.

This chain connects TRBV18 to TRBJ2-7; tentatively, D is TRBD2 (6 bases). Trimming shortened V by 6 bases and J by 1 base, and 13 bases separated the two germline ends. Germline loops: CDR1 KGHSH, CDR2 LQKENI. The CDR3 extends over 14 amino acids. For the CDR3, the DNA is TGTGCCAGCTCCCAGGCGGAGGGTTCCTACGAGCAGTACTTC. It specifies CASSQAEGSYEQYF.

V is TRBV10-3 and J is TRBJ2-7, with 9 bases matching TRBD2. The CDR3 loop spans 15 amino acids. Germline loops: CDR1 ENHRY, CDR2 SYGVKD. V dropped 7 bases and J dropped 0; count of bases not matched to a gene: 7. The CDR3: CAIKATSGNSYEQYF. The DNA for the CDR3 is TGTGCCATCAAAGCGACTAGCGGAAACTCCTACGAGCAGTACTTC.

A few counts support this clone. The chain joins TRBV7-9 to TRBJ1-5; D is unresolved. V gave up 3 bases and J gave up 1 base, with 4 bases separating them. CDR1 SEHNR and CDR2 FQNEAQ come from the germline V gene (reference sequence). The CDR3 is made up of 13 amino acids. For the CDR3, the DNA is TGTGCCAGCAGCTTGGCCAGCAATCAGCCCCAGCATTTT. The encoded protein is CASSLASNQPQHF.

The rearrangement joins TRBV7-2 to TRBJ1-1; D ambiguous. There are 14 residues in the CDR3. Germline V gene sequence: CDR1 SGHTA, CDR2 FQGNSA. Trimming removed 2 bases at V and 3 bases at J, with 10 bases between. The CDR3 loop is CASSLPRLDTEAFF. The CDR3 DNA is TGTGCCAGCAGCTTACCACGGTTGGACACTGAAGCTTTCTTT.